Below, 23 T cell receptor beta chains from the same sample are listed, as sequenced in a study of a mutant IDH1 vaccine in newly diagnosed glioma. Time point denoted: week 5, during vaccination. Mutant IDH1 20-mer peptide, at 300 ug, made up each vaccine dose, with topical imiquimod. Their target antigens are unknown. Assay: immunoSEQ multiplex PCR; the TCRdb copy retains only in-frame clones and omits some. The sample lists roughly 30,000 clones, around 87% occurring once. The source was peripheral blood mononuclear cells (PBMCs), collected from a glioma patient whose treatment included an IDH1 peptide vaccine. The receptor source for this set is a woman aged 40 to 49 with glioma. Some clones in this sample may be carry-over from other donors' samples.

The chain employs TRBV22-1 and TRBJ2-2; the DNA was not used to check the table's D call, TRBD2. TRBV22-1 is a known pseudogene. The length of the CDR3 is 16 residues. This CDR3 reads CPGSAPRGLHTGELFF. The CDR3 nucleotides are TGTCCTGGGAGCGCACCTAGGGGACTCCACACCGGGGAGCTGTTTTTT.

This clone has just one count. This chain links TRBV13 with TRBJ2-5, with D tentatively TRBD1 (7 bases). The DNA end favors TRBJ2-7, so the J call may be wrong. CDR3 length: 14 amino acids. Germline lookup yields CDR1 PRHDT and CDR2 FYEKMQ (reference sequence). CDR3 in amino acids: CASSGGTADYEQYF. The CDR3 DNA is TGTGCCAGCAGCGGAGGGACAGCGGACTACGAGCAGTACTTC.

V gene TRBV28 combines with J gene TRBJ2-7, with D hard to call. Trimming left V 3 bases short and J 0 bases short, with 6 bases between. Germline V lookup: CDR1 MDHEN, CDR2 SYDVKM. The CDR3 length is 13 residues. The CDR3 reads CASSFRNSYEQYF. The DNA for the CDR3 is TGTGCCAGCAGTTTTCGGAACTCCTACGAGCAGTACTTC.

This clone was seen more than once but under ten times. The V call is TRBV19, the J call TRBJ1-3; TRBD1 might be the D (5 bases). Germline CDR1 LNHDA, CDR2 SQIVND (reference sequence). V was pared by 6 bases and J by 0 bases, with 9 bases between. The CDR3 consists of 14 residues. The DNA for the CDR3 is TGTGCCAGTAGGAGGGACCACTCTGGAAACACCATATATTTT. Protein product: CASRRDHSGNTIYF.

The chain is built from TRBV20-1 and TRBJ2-1, with D uncertain. The CDR3 spans 11 residues. The germline V gene encodes CDR1 DFQATT and CDR2 SNEGSKA (reference sequence). Deletions cut 2 bases from V and 3 bases from J, with 2 bases between. The CDR3 here is CSARSYNEQFF. The CDR3, as DNA: TGCAGTGCTAGAAGCTACAATGAGCAGTTCTTC.

In DNA, the CDR3 is TGTGCCAGCAGCCCTACGGATGGAAACACCATATATTTT. It encodes CASSPTDGNTIYF. This sequence joins TRBV4-2 and TRBJ1-3; no reliable D call. The germline V gene encodes CDR1 LGHNA and CDR2 YNFKEQ. This CDR3 has 13 residues. Trimming took off 4 bases at V and 3 bases at J, with 7 bases between the two ends.

This clone showed up just once. The chain carries TRBV6-5 and TRBJ2-7, with TRBD2 as a possible D gene (6 bases). The CDR3 has 15 amino acids. With 6 bases removed from V and 2 bases from J, the gap between germline ends came to 17 bases. Germline V gene data show CDR1 as MNHEY and CDR2 as SVGAGI. The CDR3 sequence: CASSSPGLPPYEQYF. CDR3 coding DNA: TGTGCCAGCAGCTCACCGGGACTTCCACCCTACGAGCAGTACTTC.

This clone turned up a few times. The chain couples TRBV6-4 to TRBJ2-3; no definite D call. The V and J ends lost 2 bases and 0 bases respectively, with 6 bases between them. The CDR3 spans 14 residues. Germline V gene data show CDR1 as MRHNA and CDR2 as SNTAGT. Here the CDR3 DNA reads TGTGCCAGCAGTGACGATCATAGCACAGATACGCAGTATTTT. Amino acids: CASSDDHSTDTQYF.

This clone has a single count. The rearrangement links TRBV9 to TRBJ1-1, with a possible D match to TRBD1 (6 bases). Germline V gene data show CDR1 as SGDLS and CDR2 as YYNGEE. This CDR3 is 13 amino acids long. Trimming cost V 3 bases and J 5 bases, with 11 bases left between them. The CDR3 bases are TGTGCCAGCAGCGGACAGGAGGGGACTGAAGCTTTCTTT. Its translation: CASSGQEGTEAFF.

In its sample, this clone was seen a few times. The chain employs TRBV5-1 and TRBJ2-1; 9 bases line up with TRBD2. With 9 bases clipped from V and 5 bases from J, the junction kept 9 bases outside the gene matches. CDR3 size: 14 residues. Germline V gene sequence: CDR1 SGHRS, CDR2 YFSETQ. The CDR3: CATAERGVDNEQFF. The CDR3 DNA reads as TGCGCCACCGCTGAGCGGGGGGTGGACAATGAGCAGTTCTTC.

The chain carries TRBV6-6 and TRBJ2-3; D may correspond to TRBD1 or TRBD2 (6 bases each). V shed 2 bases and J shed 6 bases, with 15 bases lying between them. CDR1 and CDR2 from the germline V gene are MNHNY and SVGAGI (reference sequence). This CDR3 is built from 15 residues. The CDR3 loop is CASSYGGQGRDTQYF. The CDR3 coding sequence is TGTGCCAGCAGTTACGGGGGGCAGGGTAGGGATACGCAGTATTTT.

This clone was seen once. The V call is TRBV2, the J call TRBJ2-6; 12 bases line up with TRBD1. J lost 3 bases, V lost 4 bases, and 7 bases had no gene match. Germline V gene lookup returns CDR1 SNHLY and CDR2 FYNNEI. This CDR3 has 18 amino acids. The chain's CDR3 is CASSGPGQGALGANVLTF. CDR3 DNA: TGTGCCAGCAGTGGGCCGGGACAGGGGGCGCTTGGGGCCAACGTCCTGACTTTC.

The sample holds a few counts of this clone. This chain uses TRBV7-9 with TRBJ1-3; tentative D call: TRBD1 (5 bases). The CDR3 has 17 amino acids. V shed 7 bases and J shed 0 bases, with 19 bases lying between them. Per the germline V gene, CDR1 is SEHNR and CDR2 is FQNEAQ (reference sequence). The CDR3 DNA follows: TGTGCCAGCACCATTACGGGACCGCTGAGCTCTGGAAACACCATATATTTT. It codes for CASTITGPLSSGNTIYF.

The chain employs TRBV7-9 and TRBJ2-1; D is possibly TRBD1 or TRBD2 (5 bases each). Germline assignment: CDR1 SEHNR and CDR2 FQNEAQ (reference sequence). V was shortened by 1 base and J by 9 bases, with 7 bases between the two germline ends. This CDR3 is built from 12 residues. The CDR3 coding sequence is TGTGCCAGCAGCTTAGAGGGGACTGAGCAGTTCTTC. It specifies CASSLEGTEQFF.

The genes are TRBV7-8 and TRBJ2-5; 8 bases agree with TRBD1. The V gene end was trimmed by 4 bases and the J gene end by 4 bases; junction bases not matched to a gene: 8. This CDR3 contains 15 residues. The germline CDR1 and CDR2 sequences are SGHVS and FQNEAQ. The CDR3 DNA sequence: TGTGCCAGCAGCTCGGGCCAGGGGGCGAGAGAGACCCAGTACTTC. This sequence encodes CASSSGQGARETQYF.

This clone has only one observation. The CDR3 DNA reads TGTGCCATCGGGGGCTCTGGGGCCAACGTCCTGACTTTC. Amino acid sequence: CAIGGSGANVLTF. V usage is TRBV27 and J usage is TRBJ2-6; the D gene is possibly TRBD2 (6 bases). CDR1 and CDR2 (germline): MNHEY, SMNVEV (reference sequence). V gave up 10 bases and J gave up 0 bases, with 7 bases separating them. This CDR3 contains 13 residues.

Note on this clone: One end of the junction does not line up with germline, which may come from a read error. This chain connects TRBV7-7 to TRBJ2-7, with D possibly matching TRBD1 (5 bases). The CDR3 runs 14 residues. From germline, CDR1 is SSHAT and CDR2 FNYEAQ (reference sequence). The CDR3 bases are TGTGCTAGCAGCTTTGGGCAGGGCACGGGCGAGCAGTACTTC. Its protein is CASSFGQGTGEQYF.

V usage is TRBV5-6 and J usage is TRBJ1-5; perhaps TRBD1 as D (5 bases). Trimming stripped 1 base from V and 6 bases from J, with 17 bases between. The CDR3 is 16 amino acids. The germline V gene encodes CDR1 SGHDT and CDR2 YYEEEE. The CDR3 here is CASSLSTGRRGQPQHF. The CDR3 DNA follows: TGTGCCAGCAGCTTGTCTACGGGGCGCCGGGGTCAGCCCCAGCATTTT. Full variable domain (missing parts from reference TRBV5-6 and TRBJ1-5): DAGVTQSPTHLIKTRGQQVTLRCSPKSGHDTVSWYQQALGQGPQFIFQYYEEEERQRGNFPDRFSGHQFPNYSSELNVNALLLGDSALYLCASSLSTGRRGQPQHFGDGTRLSIL.

There are a few counts of this clone. The chain uses TRBV11-1 and TRBJ2-5; 9 nucleotides match TRBD1. This CDR3 has 14 amino acids. Losses at the gene ends were 4 bases for V and 7 bases for J; bases not matched to a gene: 7. Per germline, CDR1 SGHAT and CDR2 FQDESV (reference sequence). This CDR3 is CASSWTGVEGTQYF. CDR3 DNA: TGTGCCAGCAGCTGGACAGGGGTTGAAGGGACCCAGTACTTC.

The chain links TRBV4-3 to TRBJ2-2; no reliable D call. Germline-derived CDR1 and CDR2 are LGHNA and YSLEER. Trimming shortened V by 3 bases and J by 9 bases, and 5 bases separated the two germline ends. The CDR3 length is 11 residues. The CDR3 sequence is CASSHSRELFF. As DNA, the CDR3 is TGCGCCAGCAGCCACTCCAGGGAGCTGTTTTTT.

This CDR3 reads CASSFTGGTDTQYF. CDR3 bases: TGCGCCAGCAGCTTTACGGGGGGCACAGATACGCAGTATTTT. The genes are TRBV5-1 and TRBJ2-3, with TRBD2 as a possible D gene (6 bases). V lost 2 bases and J lost 1, with 8 bases in between. Germline V CDR1 and CDR2: SGHRS, YFSETQ. The CDR3 totals 14 residues.

The chain employs TRBV29-1 and TRBJ1-2; D is perhaps TRBD1 (5 bases). The V end lost 7 bases, the J end lost 2 bases, and 11 bases lay between the germline ends. Germline lookup yields CDR1 SQVTM and CDR2 ANQGSEA. CDR3 length: 12 amino acids. CDR3 nucleotide sequence: TGCAGCGCCTCGACAGAGAACTATGGCTACACCTTC. This translates into CSASTENYGYTF.

This chain joins TRBV18 and TRBJ1-3; D might be TRBD1 (6 bases). The CDR3 is made up of 18 amino acids. Per germline, CDR1 KGHSH and CDR2 LQKENI. V lost 2 bases, J lost 3 bases, and 20 bases lay in between. The chain's CDR3 is CASSPKALSGQVGNTIYF. The CDR3 nucleotides are TGTGCCAGCTCACCAAAAGCCCTTTCGGGACAAGTTGGAAACACCATATATTTT.